This T cell receptor (beta chain) was observed in a study of monozygotic twins with inflammatory bowel disease. Study results and limitations: A reduction in TCRbeta diversity (inverse Simpson) was seen in IBD patients relative to healthy co-twins.

This CDR3 has 12 residues. The V gene's germline CDR1 is SQVTM and CDR2 ANQGSEA. Starting material for each TCR library was roughly 3,500 ng of total RNA. TCRalpha along with TCRbeta cDNA was subjected to two nested PCRs lasting 16 and 9 cycles. TCRdb reprocessed the 5' RACE reads and keeps a single row for each CDR3 protein, giving no DNA. The sample data list 300,000 to 350,000 distinct CDR3 sequences. Regarding this clonotype: As yet, its antigen is unknown.

The TCR sequence derives from a human donor with ulcerative colitis or Crohn's disease, or a healthy co-twin of an affected twin (not recorded which). Sequencing input: blood. The chain joins TRBV29-1 to TRBJ1-1. Here the CDR3 reads CSVDTEAAEAFF.